What follows describes a single T cell receptor beta chain. The antigen is undetermined. TCRdb called the 5' RACE reads again in MiXCR, with one record for every CDR3 protein. The sample lists some 290,000 distinct CDR3 sequences, around 15% occurring once. The CDR3 totals 12 residues. Germline values: CDR1 SQVTM, CDR2 ANQGSEA. The ends lost 7 bases at V and 4 bases at J; junction bases unmatched: 4. The data derive from a study of T-cell memory formation after mild COVID-19. The wider study: TCR clusters were largely donor specific. Study-level findings and limits: Certain responding clones were present in pre-infection memory, suggesting participation of cross-reactive memory.

The genes are TRBV29-1 and TRBJ1-5, with 7 nucleotides matching TRBD1. Sequenced: PBMCs or a T cell subset sorted from them (not recorded which). The origin of this receptor is a man between 18 and 29 years old who had mild COVID-19 (a few samples of this study predate the infection). Cell type and time point are not known. The CDR3: CSAGQSNQPQHF. CDR3 DNA sequence: TGCAGCGCGGGACAGAGTAATCAGCCCCAGCATTTT.